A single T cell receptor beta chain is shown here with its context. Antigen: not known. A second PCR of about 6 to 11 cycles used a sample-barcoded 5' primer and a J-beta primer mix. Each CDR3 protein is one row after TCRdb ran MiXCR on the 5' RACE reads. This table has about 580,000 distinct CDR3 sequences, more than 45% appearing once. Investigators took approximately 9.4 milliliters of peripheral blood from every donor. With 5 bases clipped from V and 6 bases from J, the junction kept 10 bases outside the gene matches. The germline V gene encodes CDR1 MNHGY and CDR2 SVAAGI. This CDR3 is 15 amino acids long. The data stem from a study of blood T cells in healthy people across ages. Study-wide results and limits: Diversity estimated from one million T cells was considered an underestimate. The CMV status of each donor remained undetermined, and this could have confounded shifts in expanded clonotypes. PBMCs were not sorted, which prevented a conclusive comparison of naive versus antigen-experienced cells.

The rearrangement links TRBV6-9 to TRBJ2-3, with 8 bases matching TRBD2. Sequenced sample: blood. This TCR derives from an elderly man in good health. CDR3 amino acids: CASSLKAGEKDTQYF. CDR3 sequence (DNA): TGTGCCAGCAGTCTCAAAGCGGGAGAGAAGGATACGCAGTATTTT.